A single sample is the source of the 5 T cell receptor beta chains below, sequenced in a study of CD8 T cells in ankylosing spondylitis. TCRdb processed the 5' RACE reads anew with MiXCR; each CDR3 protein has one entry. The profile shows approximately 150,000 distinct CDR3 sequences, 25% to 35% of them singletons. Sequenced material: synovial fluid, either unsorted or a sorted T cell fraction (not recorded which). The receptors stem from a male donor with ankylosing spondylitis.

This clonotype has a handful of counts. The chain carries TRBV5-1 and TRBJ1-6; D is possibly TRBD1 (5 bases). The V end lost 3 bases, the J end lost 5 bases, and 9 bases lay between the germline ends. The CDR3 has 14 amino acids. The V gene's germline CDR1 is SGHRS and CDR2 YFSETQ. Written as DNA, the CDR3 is TGCGCCAGCAGCTACGGACAAGATAATTCACCCCTCCACTTT. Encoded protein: CASSYGQDNSPLHF.

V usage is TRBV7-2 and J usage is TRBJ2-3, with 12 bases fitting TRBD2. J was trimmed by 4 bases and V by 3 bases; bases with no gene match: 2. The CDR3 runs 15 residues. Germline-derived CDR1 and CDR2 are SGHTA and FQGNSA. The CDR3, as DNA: TGTGCCAGCAGCTTCACTAGCGGGGGGCCAGATACGCAGTATTTT. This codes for CASSFTSGGPDTQYF.

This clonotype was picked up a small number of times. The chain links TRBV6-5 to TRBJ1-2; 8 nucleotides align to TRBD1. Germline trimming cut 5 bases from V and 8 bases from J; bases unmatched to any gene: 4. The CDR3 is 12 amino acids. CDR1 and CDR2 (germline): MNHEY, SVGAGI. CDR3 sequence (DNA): TGTGCCAGCAGTACTAGGACAGGGGGCTACACCTTC. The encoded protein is CASSTRTGGYTF.

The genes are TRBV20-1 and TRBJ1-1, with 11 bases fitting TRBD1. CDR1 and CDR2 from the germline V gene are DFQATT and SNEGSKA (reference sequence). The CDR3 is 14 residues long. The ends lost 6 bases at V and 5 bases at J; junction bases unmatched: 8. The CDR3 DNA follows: TGCAGTGCCCCGAGGACAGGGGGCGCGACTGAAGCTTTCTTT. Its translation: CSAPRTGGATEAFF.

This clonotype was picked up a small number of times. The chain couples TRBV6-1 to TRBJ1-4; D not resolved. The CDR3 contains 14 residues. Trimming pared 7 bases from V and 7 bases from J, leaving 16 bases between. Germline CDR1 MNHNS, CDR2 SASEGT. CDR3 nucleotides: TGTGCCAGCACCCACGCACCCCCAAGTGAAAAACTGTTTTTT. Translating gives CASTHAPPSEKLFF.